The clone carrying this T cell receptor (beta chain) has ten or more counts. Its antigen remains unidentified. The sample is drawn from a study of T cells after yellow fever vaccination. General observations from the study: The booster saw the reappearance of most primary-vaccination clones (approximately 96% CD4, around 90% CD8). High-abundance clonotypes from the bulk population could contaminate FACS-sorted repertoires. Compared with primary, the secondary response was weaker and peaked at day 5, not 15.

UMIs and a universal primer site were added when TCR cDNA was made by 5'RACE template switching. TCRdb reanalysed the 5' RACE reads using MiXCR and keeps one entry per CDR3 protein. The sample comprises over 300,000 distinct CDR3 sequences, around 4% of which are singletons, and less than 25% rests with the top ten. V dropped 1 base and J dropped 6; count of bases not matched to a gene: 4. This CDR3 region has 15 residues. CDR1 and CDR2 (germline): SGHTA, FQGTGA. The origin of this receptor is a young man who received the YFV17D yellow fever vaccine. The chain links TRBV7-3 to TRBJ2-1; 9 nucleotides align to TRBD2. The sample here was PBMCs, taken on the day of the yellow fever booster vaccination. CDR3 residues: CASSLIAGDLNEQFF. CDR3 nucleotides: TGTGCCAGCAGCTTAATAGCGGGGGATCTCAATGAGCAGTTCTTC.